Presented here are 23 T cell receptor beta chains from one specimen sequenced in a study of blood T cell repertoires in COVID-19. The method was immunoSEQ multiplex PCR; TCRdb's version includes in-frame clones alone and lacks a portion of them. The sample records about 390,000 clones, 70% to 90% being singletons. Sequenced: peripheral blood. The receptors come from a woman aged 60-75 years with COVID-19, enrolled during active disease.

The J gene is TRBJ1-3, the V gene TRBV7-2; 8 nucleotides agree with TRBD1. V lost 5 bases to trimming and J lost 10 bases; unmatched junction nucleotides: 16. Looked up from germline, CDR1 is SGHTA and CDR2 is FQGNSA. The CDR3 sequence is 16 residues long. Written as DNA, the CDR3 is TGTGCCAGCAGCCCTCGGACAGGGCCCTCTGGAGGGACCATATATTTT. Encoded protein: CASSPRTGPSGGTIYF.

V gene TRBV2 combines with J gene TRBJ1-2; the D gene is possibly TRBD1 (6 bases). Trimming took off 5 bases at V and 8 bases at J, with 12 bases between the two ends. The CDR3 consists of 12 residues. In germline, CDR1 is SNHLY, CDR2 FYNNEI. The chain's CDR3 is CASSPDSSGYTF. The DNA of the CDR3 is TGTGCCAGCAGTCCGGACAGTTCCGGCTACACCTTC.

The J gene is TRBJ1-2, the V gene TRBV5-6; no clear D. The V end lost 0 bases, the J end lost 7 bases, and 19 bases lay between the germline ends. The CDR3 has 16 residues. Germline CDR1 and CDR2: SGHDT and YYEEEE. The chain's CDR3 is CASSLEGRWESLGYTF. CDR3 coding DNA: TGTGCCAGCAGCTTGGAAGGGAGATGGGAATCACTTGGCTACACCTTC.

The V gene is TRBV30, the J gene TRBJ2-1; 10 nucleotides align to TRBD2. Germline values: CDR1 GTSNPN, CDR2 SVGIG (reference sequence). This CDR3 is built from 18 residues. The J segment lost 6 bases and the V segment lost 2 bases, leaving 16 bases of the junction unmatched. In nucleotides, the CDR3 is TGTGCCTGGAGTCCCCCTAGCGGGGGAGCAGCCAGCCTCAATGAGCAGTTCTTC. This codes for CAWSPPSGGAASLNEQFF.

A few counts support this clone. The V and J genes are TRBV19 and TRBJ1-4; D possibly corresponds to TRBD1 (5 bases). Per the germline V gene, CDR1 is LNHDA and CDR2 is SQIVND (reference sequence). This CDR3 is built from 15 residues. The ends were cut back, 5 bases at V and 1 base at J, with 11 bases in the middle. CDR3 bases: TGTGCCAGTAGTCATGGGACTCTAACTAATGAAAAACTGTTTTTT. Amino acid sequence: CASSHGTLTNEKLFF.

The chain combines TRBV19 with TRBJ2-7; D may be TRBD2 (6 bases). The CDR3 has 13 residues. V was cut by 4 bases and J by 2 bases, with 9 bases left in between. CDR1 and CDR2 (germline): LNHDA, SQIVND (reference sequence). The CDR3 coding sequence is TGTGCCAGTAGTACGGACTATACCTACGAGCAGTACTTC. Translation: CASSTDYTYEQYF.

V and J are TRBV19 and TRBJ1-2, with TRBD1 identical over 8 bases. CDR1 is LNHDA and CDR2 is SQIVND in the germline V gene (reference sequence). This CDR3 spans 18 amino acids. The J segment lost 5 bases and the V segment lost 4 bases, leaving 18 bases of the junction unmatched. The CDR3 sequence: CASSTTRIRDRRSYGYTF. CDR3 nucleotides: TGTGCCAGTAGTACGACGCGGATCCGGGACAGGCGCTCTTATGGCTACACCTTC. Full variable domain (outside the CDR3, taken from reference TRBV19 and TRBJ1-2): DGGITQSPKYLFRKEGQNVTLSCEQNLNHDAMYWYRQDPGQGLRLIYYSQIVNDFQKGDIAEGYSVSREKKESFPLTVTSAQKNPTAFYLCASSTTRIRDRRSYGYTFGSGTRLTVV.

The table lists this clone with a few counts. Other DNA sequences in this sample translate to the same CDR3. V gene TRBV3-1 (or the pseudogene TRBV3-2) combines with J gene TRBJ2-1; maybe TRBD1 (6 bases). The germline CDR1 and CDR2 sequences are LGHDT and YNNKEL (reference sequence). The V and J ends lost 0 bases and 10 bases respectively, with 10 bases between them. The CDR3 runs to 13 residues. The CDR3 loop is CASSQDWGREQFF. The CDR3 DNA sequence: TGTGCCAGCAGCCAAGATTGGGGGCGGGAGCAGTTCTTC.

This clone was observed a single time. The chain carries TRBV3-1 (or the pseudogene TRBV3-2) and TRBJ2-3; D is undetermined. The V and J ends lost 4 bases and 2 bases respectively, with 10 bases between them. CDR3 length equals 14 residues. Germline CDR1 LGHDT, CDR2 YNNKEL (reference sequence). CDR3 sequence (DNA): TGTGCCAGCAGCCGTAGCCTTATCACAGATACGCAGTATTTT. Protein product: CASSRSLITDTQYF.

The chain joins TRBV6-5 to TRBJ1-5; D not certain. Trimming shortened V by 2 bases and J by 8 bases, and 7 bases separated the two germline ends. Germline V gene data show CDR1 as MNHEY and CDR2 as SVGAGI. CDR3 size: 12 residues. The CDR3 reads CASSYPGEPQHF. CDR3 DNA sequence: TGTGCCAGCAGTTACCCCGGGGAGCCCCAGCATTTT.

V is TRBV15 and J is TRBJ2-7; 8 positions match TRBD1. Germline V gives CDR1 LNHNV, CDR2 YYDKDF (reference sequence). J was trimmed by 5 bases and V by 7 bases; bases with no gene match: 10. CDR3 length equals 14 residues. Here the CDR3 DNA reads TGTGCCACCACGGATAGGACAGGGAAACACGAGCAGTACTTC. Translation gives CATTDRTGKHEQYF. The full variable domain, rest sourced from reference TRBV15 and TRBJ2-7, is DAMVIQNPRYQVTQFGKPVTLSCSQTLNHNVMYWYQQKSSQAPKLLFHYYDKDFNNEADTPDNFQSRRPNTSFCFLDIRSPGLGDTAMYLCATTDRTGKHEQYFGPGTRLTVT.

This clone was recorded once. This rearrangement joins TRBV7-8 to TRBJ1-4, with TRBD1 identical over 11 bases. V shed 4 bases and J 5 bases; nucleotides not matched to a gene: 12. This CDR3 contains 18 residues. Germline V gene data show CDR1 as SGHVS and CDR2 as FQNEAQ. The CDR3 region is CASSSPGTGGLMNEKLFF. As DNA, the CDR3 is TGTGCCAGCAGCTCTCCCGGGACAGGGGGACTCATGAATGAAAAACTGTTTTTT.

This clone was seen once. The rearrangement links TRBV5-1 to TRBJ2-5; TRBD2 matches 13 bases. V lost 4 bases and J lost 4; bases outside the gene matches: 10. Germline V gene data show CDR1 as SGHRS and CDR2 as YFSETQ. This CDR3 contains 17 residues. The CDR3 DNA reads TGCGCCAGCAGCGTGTCTGGACTAGCGGGGGAGGGAGAGACCCAGTACTTC. Translated, it gives CASSVSGLAGEGETQYF. The full variable domain, its missing parts supplied by reference TRBV5-1 and TRBJ2-5, is KAGVTQTPRYLIKTRGQQVTLSCSPISGHRSVSWYQQTPGQGLQFLFEYFSETQRNKGNFPGRFSGRQFSNSRSEMNVSTLELGDSALYLCASSVSGLAGEGETQYFGPGTRLLVL.

The V and J genes are TRBV27 and TRBJ2-6; the D is unclear. Looked up from germline, CDR1 is MNHEY and CDR2 is SMNVEV (reference sequence). The V end lost 1 base, the J end lost 0 bases, and 7 bases lay between the germline ends. This CDR3 spans 16 amino acids. Written as DNA, the CDR3 is TGTGCCAGCAGTTTATTTCCGGGCTCTGGGGCCAACGTCCTGACTTTC. Its translation: CASSLFPGSGANVLTF.

The V and J genes are TRBV28 and TRBJ1-6; 7 bases are shared with TRBD1. This CDR3 is built from 14 residues. V shed 6 bases and J 13 bases; nucleotides not matched to a gene: 12. Germline V gene data show CDR1 as MDHEN and CDR2 as SYDVKM. CDR3 amino acids: CASSPTLTGLPLHF. Here the CDR3 DNA reads TGTGCCAGCAGCCCAACCTTGACAGGGCTTCCCCTCCACTTT.

V and J are TRBV5-1 and TRBJ1-1; D gene ambiguous. The CDR3 has 14 amino acids. Germline CDR1 reads SGHRS; CDR2 reads YFSETQ. Trimming removed 7 bases at V and 4 bases at J, with 17 bases between. CDR3: CASGTGNRGTEAFF. The CDR3 nucleotides are TGCGCCAGCGGCACCGGGAACCGGGGCACTGAAGCTTTCTTT.

The chain carries TRBV5-1 and TRBJ1-5; D unresolved. CDR3 size: 13 residues. V shed 4 bases and J shed 0 bases, with 5 bases lying between them. Germline CDR1 and CDR2: SGHRS and YFSETQ. CDR3 DNA: TGCGCCAGCAGCGCAGATAGCAATCAGCCCCAGCATTTT. This codes for CASSADSNQPQHF.

The J gene is TRBJ1-5, the V gene TRBV30; 7 bases fit TRBD1. V gave up 3 bases and J gave up 4 bases; unmatched junction bases: 3. In germline, CDR1 is GTSNPN, CDR2 SVGIG (reference sequence). The CDR3 is made up of 13 amino acids. CDR3 sequence reads: CAWRGQVNQPQHF. DNA of the CDR3: TGTGCCTGGAGAGGACAGGTAAATCAGCCCCAGCATTTT.

V gene TRBV27 combines with J gene TRBJ2-1; 8 nucleotides agree with TRBD2. Per the germline V gene, CDR1 is MNHEY and CDR2 is SMNVEV (reference sequence). This CDR3 contains 15 residues. J was trimmed by 6 bases and V by 7 bases; bases with no gene match: 11. This CDR3 reads CASNPGLVVANEQFF. CDR3 DNA: TGTGCCAGCAATCCGGGACTAGTAGTTGCCAATGAGCAGTTCTTC.

The chain couples TRBV19 to TRBJ1-6; TRBD1 might be the D (6 bases). Looked up from germline, CDR1 is LNHDA and CDR2 is SQIVND (reference sequence). The CDR3 extends over 14 amino acids. The V and J ends lost 4 bases and 5 bases respectively, with 9 bases between them. The CDR3 DNA reads as TGTGCCAGTAGTACTCGGACAGATAATTCACCCCTCCACTTT. Translation: CASSTRTDNSPLHF.

The chain couples TRBV5-1 to TRBJ2-7; 10 bases match TRBD2. Germline assignment: CDR1 SGHRS and CDR2 YFSETQ. The V gene end was trimmed by 3 bases and the J gene end by 3 bases; junction bases not matched to a gene: 6. The CDR3 loop spans 15 amino acids. The CDR3 here is CASSSRLAGDYEQYF. DNA for the CDR3: TGCGCCAGCAGCTCTAGACTAGCGGGTGACTACGAGCAGTACTTC.

This sequence joins TRBV6-5 and TRBJ1-1; D is unclear. Germline V gene sequence: CDR1 MNHEY, CDR2 SVGAGI. V was clipped by 0 bases and J by 5 bases, with 10 bases between them. This CDR3 contains 14 residues. The CDR3 nucleotides read TGTGCCAGCAGTTACTCTATTACAGTAACTGAAGCTTTCTTT. Protein product: CASSYSITVTEAFF.

The chain combines TRBV5-1 with TRBJ2-5; TRBD2 is a possible D gene (5 bases). The germline V gene encodes CDR1 SGHRS and CDR2 YFSETQ. The CDR3 runs 14 residues. Trimming removed 0 bases from V and 5 bases from J, with 11 bases in between. CDR3 bases: TGCGCCAGCAGCTTGGCCGAGGGTCGGGAGACCCAGTACTTC. Translation: CASSLAEGRETQYF. Filled out from reference TRBV5-1 and TRBJ2-5, the complete variable domain reads KAGVTQTPRYLIKTRGQQVTLSCSPISGHRSVSWYQQTPGQGLQFLFEYFSETQRNKGNFPGRFSGRQFSNSRSEMNVSTLELGDSALYLCASSLAEGRETQYFGPGTRLLVL.